The 5 T cell receptor beta chains presented below share a single source sample, sequenced in a study of OX40 agonist ivuxolimab in advanced cancers. Libraries were prepared by immunoSEQ multiplex PCR; TCRdb keeps only in-frame clonotypes and omits some of them. The repertoire holds some 70,000 clones, with 70% to 85% as singletons. This sample comprised CD4+ or CD8+ T cells sorted from blood, obtained in a trial of the OX40 agonist ivuxolimab. The receptors were sampled from an adult with an advanced solid tumor such as melanoma, head and neck, liver or kidney cancer.

This clone appeared a few times. The chain is built from TRBV11-2 and TRBJ1-4, with a weak D call TRBD1 (5 bases). The CDR3 consists of 14 residues. Germline V gives CDR1 SGHAT, CDR2 FQNNGV. V dropped 5 bases and J dropped 8 bases, with 15 bases sitting between them. In nucleotides, the CDR3 is TGTGCCAGCAGCCTCGGACAAGTCGAAGAAAAACTGTTTTTT. Translation gives CASSLGQVEEKLFF. Filled out from reference TRBV11-2 and TRBJ1-4, the complete variable domain reads EAGVAQSPRYKIIEKRQSVAFWCNPISGHATLYWYQQILGQGPKLLIQFQNNGVVDDSQLPKDRFSAERLKGVDSTLKIQPAKLEDSAVYLCASSLGQVEEKLFFGSGTQLSVL.

The chain is built from TRBV6-5 and TRBJ2-7; a weak D match, TRBD1 (6 bases). The length of the CDR3 is 13 residues. CDR1 is MNHEY, CDR2 SVGAGI, per germline. Trimming cost V 8 bases and J 3 bases, with 14 bases left between them. CDR3 nucleotide sequence: TGTGCCAGCCGACGGACAGTCAACTACGAGCAGTACTTC. This sequence encodes CASRRTVNYEQYF.

This chain uses TRBV4-3 with TRBJ2-7; perhaps TRBD1 as D (6 bases). The CDR3 runs 16 residues. The germline V gene has CDR1 LGHNA and CDR2 YSLEER. The V end was cut by 4 bases, the J end by 2 bases, with 18 bases between. The CDR3 sequence is CASSPQVGADPYEQYF. The CDR3 nucleotides are TGCGCCAGCAGCCCTCAGGTGGGGGCTGACCCCTACGAGCAGTACTTC.

Only a few counts were recorded for this clone. The V and J genes are TRBV5-1 and TRBJ1-5; TRBD1 matches at 8 bases. The V gene's germline CDR1 is SGHRS and CDR2 YFSETQ. This CDR3 spans 14 amino acids. The V gene end was trimmed by 4 bases and the J gene end by 7 bases; junction bases not matched to a gene: 7. CDR3 bases: TGCGCCAGCAGCGCTGAACAGGGGGGCCAGCCCCAGCATTTT. This sequence encodes CASSAEQGGQPQHF. The full variable domain, its missing parts supplied by reference TRBV5-1 and TRBJ1-5, is KAGVTQTPRYLIKTRGQQVTLSCSPISGHRSVSWYQQTPGQGLQFLFEYFSETQRNKGNFPGRFSGRQFSNSRSEMNVSTLELGDSALYLCASSAEQGGQPQHFGDGTRLSIL.

The gene calls are TRBV11-3 and TRBJ2-3; D may correspond to TRBD1 or TRBD2 (6 bases each). Looked up from germline, CDR1 is SGHNT and CDR2 is YENEEA. The CDR3 extends over 14 amino acids. Trimming left V 2 bases short and J 2 bases short, with 8 bases between. The CDR3 loop reads CASSLRGDTDTQYF. The CDR3 bases are TGTGCCAGCAGCTTAAGGGGGGACACAGATACGCAGTATTTT.